This T cell receptor beta chain was recorded in a study of regulatory and conventional T cells in RAG deficiency. Whole-study results and caveats: Shorter CDR3s in all patient subsets; >75% Treg-Tconv overlap in Omenn.

This table comes from immunoSEQ multiplex PCR, and its TCRdb copy is limited to in-frame clones, with some not included. The data hold fewer than 35,000 clones, with 89% observed a single time. Trimming removed 1 base from V and 0 bases from J, with 5 bases in between. CDR1 is MNHNS and CDR2 is SASEGT in the germline V gene. This CDR3 comprises 14 residues. Regarding this clone: Its target is unknown. Other DNA sequences in this specimen translate into the identical CDR3.

This same sample was also taken into another study, of regulatory T cells. That publication notes: Primers: 52 TRBV forward and 13 TRBJ reverse.

The sequencing input was CD8+ T cells sorted from blood. The TCR was taken from a human donor in good health. The V gene is TRBV6-1, the J gene TRBJ2-3, with D unresolved. In DNA, the CDR3 is TGTGCCAGCAGTGAAGGACCTAGCACAGATACGCAGTATTTT. Amino acid sequence: CASSEGPSTDTQYF.